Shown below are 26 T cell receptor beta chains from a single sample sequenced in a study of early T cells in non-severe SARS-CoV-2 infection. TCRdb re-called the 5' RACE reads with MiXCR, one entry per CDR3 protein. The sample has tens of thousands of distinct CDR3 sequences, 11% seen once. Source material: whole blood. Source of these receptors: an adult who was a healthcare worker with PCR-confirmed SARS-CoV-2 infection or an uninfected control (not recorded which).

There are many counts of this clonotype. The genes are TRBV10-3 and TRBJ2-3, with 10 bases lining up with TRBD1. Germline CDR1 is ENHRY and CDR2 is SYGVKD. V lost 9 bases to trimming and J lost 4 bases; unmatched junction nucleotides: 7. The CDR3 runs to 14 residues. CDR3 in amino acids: CAMRPGQGSDTQYF. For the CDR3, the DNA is TGTGCCATGAGGCCGGGACAGGGGTCAGATACGCAGTATTTT.

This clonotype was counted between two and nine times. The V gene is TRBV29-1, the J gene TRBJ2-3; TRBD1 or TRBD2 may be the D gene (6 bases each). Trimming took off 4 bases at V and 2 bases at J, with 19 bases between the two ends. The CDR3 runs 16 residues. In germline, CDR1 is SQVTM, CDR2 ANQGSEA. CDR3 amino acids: CSVGKMPGGDTDTQYF. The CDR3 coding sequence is TGCAGCGTTGGGAAGATGCCCGGGGGCGACACAGATACGCAGTATTTT.

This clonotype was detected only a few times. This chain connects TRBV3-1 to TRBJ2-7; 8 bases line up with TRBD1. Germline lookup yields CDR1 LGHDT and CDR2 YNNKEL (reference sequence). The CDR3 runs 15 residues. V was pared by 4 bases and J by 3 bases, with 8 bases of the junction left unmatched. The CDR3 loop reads CASSPRDRRLYEQYF. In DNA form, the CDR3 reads TGTGCCAGCAGCCCCCGGGACAGGCGACTCTACGAGCAGTACTTC.

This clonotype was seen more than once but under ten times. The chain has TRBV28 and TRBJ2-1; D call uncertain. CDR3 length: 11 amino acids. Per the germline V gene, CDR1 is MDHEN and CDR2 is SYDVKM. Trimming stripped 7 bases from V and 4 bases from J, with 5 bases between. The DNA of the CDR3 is TGTGCCAGCAACCTATACAATGAGCAGTTCTTC. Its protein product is CASNLYNEQFF.

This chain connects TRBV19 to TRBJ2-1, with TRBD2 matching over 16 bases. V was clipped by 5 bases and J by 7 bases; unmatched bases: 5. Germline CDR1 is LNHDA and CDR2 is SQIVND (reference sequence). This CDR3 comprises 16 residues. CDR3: CASSLGLAGGGNEQFF. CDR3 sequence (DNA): TGTGCCAGTAGTCTGGGACTAGCGGGAGGGGGGAATGAGCAGTTCTTC.

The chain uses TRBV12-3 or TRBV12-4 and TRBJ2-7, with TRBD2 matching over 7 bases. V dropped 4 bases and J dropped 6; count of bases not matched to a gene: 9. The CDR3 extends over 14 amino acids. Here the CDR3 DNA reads TGTGCCAGCAGTTCTACGCGGGAGTGGGGCGAGCAGTACTTC. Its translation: CASSSTREWGEQYF.

CDR3 region: CASSQGRIRSPLHF. The CDR3 DNA reads TGTGCCAGCAGCCAAGGGAGGATTCGGTCACCCCTCCACTTT. The chain couples TRBV3-1 to TRBJ1-6; D remains unclear. The CDR3 runs 14 residues. V was pared by 1 base and J by 10 bases, with 11 bases between. Per the germline V gene, CDR1 is LGHDT and CDR2 is YNNKEL (reference sequence).

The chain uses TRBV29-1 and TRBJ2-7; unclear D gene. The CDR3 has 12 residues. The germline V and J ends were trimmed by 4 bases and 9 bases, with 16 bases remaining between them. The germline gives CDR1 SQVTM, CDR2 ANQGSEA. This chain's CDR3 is CSVVSTFFGQYF. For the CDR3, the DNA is TGCAGCGTTGTGAGTACCTTTTTCGGGCAGTACTTC.

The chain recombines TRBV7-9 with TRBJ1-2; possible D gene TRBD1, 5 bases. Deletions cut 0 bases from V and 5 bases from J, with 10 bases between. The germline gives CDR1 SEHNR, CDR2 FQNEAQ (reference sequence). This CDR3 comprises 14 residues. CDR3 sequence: CASSLAGVGYGYTF. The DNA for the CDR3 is TGTGCCAGCAGCTTAGCGGGGGTCGGATATGGCTACACCTTC.

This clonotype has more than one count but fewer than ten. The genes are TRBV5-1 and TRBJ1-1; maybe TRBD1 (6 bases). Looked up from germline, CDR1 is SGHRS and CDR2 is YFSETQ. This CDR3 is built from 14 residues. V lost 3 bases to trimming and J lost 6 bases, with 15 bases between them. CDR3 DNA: TGCGCCAGCAGCTCGACGGGGGCGGCAGCTGAAGCTTTCTTT. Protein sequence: CASSSTGAAAEAFF. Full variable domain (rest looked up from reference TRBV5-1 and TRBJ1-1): KAGVTQTPRYLIKTRGQQVTLSCSPISGHRSVSWYQQTPGQGLQFLFEYFSETQRNKGNFPGRFSGRQFSNSRSEMNVSTLELGDSALYLCASSSTGAAAEAFFGQGTRLTVV.

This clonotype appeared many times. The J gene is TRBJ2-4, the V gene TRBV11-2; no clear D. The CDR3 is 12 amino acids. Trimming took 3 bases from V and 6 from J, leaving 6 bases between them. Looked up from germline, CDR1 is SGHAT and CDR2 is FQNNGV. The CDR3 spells CASSLYGNIQYF. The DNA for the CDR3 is TGTGCCAGCAGCTTGTATGGAAACATTCAGTACTTC.

The CDR3 DNA is TGTGCCAGCAACGACAGGCTATTGAACACTGAAGCTTTCTTT. Protein sequence: CASNDRLLNTEAFF. This chain uses TRBV28 with TRBJ1-1; maybe TRBD1 (6 bases). The CDR3 sequence is 14 residues long. V was trimmed by 7 bases and J by 0 bases, leaving 12 bases between them. Germline lookup yields CDR1 MDHEN and CDR2 SYDVKM.

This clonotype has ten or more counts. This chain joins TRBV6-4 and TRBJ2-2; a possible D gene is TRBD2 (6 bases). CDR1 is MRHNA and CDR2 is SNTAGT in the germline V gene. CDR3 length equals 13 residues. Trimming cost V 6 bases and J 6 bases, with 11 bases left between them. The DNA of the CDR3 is TGTGCCAGCAGGAGGGAGCGGGCCGGGGAGCTGTTTTTT. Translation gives CASRRERAGELFF.

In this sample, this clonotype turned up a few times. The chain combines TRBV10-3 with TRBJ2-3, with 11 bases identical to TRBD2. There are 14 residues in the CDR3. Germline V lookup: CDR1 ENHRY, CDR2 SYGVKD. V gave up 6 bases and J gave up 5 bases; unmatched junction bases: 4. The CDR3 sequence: CAISVSGREDTQYF. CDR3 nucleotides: TGTGCCATCAGCGTTAGCGGGAGGGAAGATACGCAGTATTTT.

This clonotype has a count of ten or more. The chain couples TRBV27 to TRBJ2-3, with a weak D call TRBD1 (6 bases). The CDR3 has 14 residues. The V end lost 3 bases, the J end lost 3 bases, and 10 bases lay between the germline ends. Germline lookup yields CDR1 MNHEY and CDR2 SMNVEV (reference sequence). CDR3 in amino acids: CASSLWGQTDTQYF. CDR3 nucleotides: TGTGCCAGCAGTTTGTGGGGGCAGACAGATACGCAGTATTTT.

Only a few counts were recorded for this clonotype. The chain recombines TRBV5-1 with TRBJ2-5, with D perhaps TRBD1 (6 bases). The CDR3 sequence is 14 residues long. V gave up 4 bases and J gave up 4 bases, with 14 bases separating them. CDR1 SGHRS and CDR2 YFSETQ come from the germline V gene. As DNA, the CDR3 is TGCGCCAGCAGCCCCCAGGGGTTAACAGAGACCCAGTACTTC. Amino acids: CASSPQGLTETQYF.

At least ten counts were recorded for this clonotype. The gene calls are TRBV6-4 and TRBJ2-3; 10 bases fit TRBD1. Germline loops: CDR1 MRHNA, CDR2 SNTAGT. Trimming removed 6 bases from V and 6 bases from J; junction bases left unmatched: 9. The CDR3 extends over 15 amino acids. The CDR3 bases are TGTGCCAGCAGCCCCGAGACAGGGGGCGGTGATACGCAGTATTTT. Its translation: CASSPETGGGDTQYF.

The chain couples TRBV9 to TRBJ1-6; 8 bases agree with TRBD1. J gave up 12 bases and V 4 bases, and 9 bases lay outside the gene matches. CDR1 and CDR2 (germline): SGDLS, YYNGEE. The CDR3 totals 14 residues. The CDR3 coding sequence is TGTGCCAGCAGCCAGGACAGGGTATCAGTACCCCTCCACTTT. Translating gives CASSQDRVSVPLHF.

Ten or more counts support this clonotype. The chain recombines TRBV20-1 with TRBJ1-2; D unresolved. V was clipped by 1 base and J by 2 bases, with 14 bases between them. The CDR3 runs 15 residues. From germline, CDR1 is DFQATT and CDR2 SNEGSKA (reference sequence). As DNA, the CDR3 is TGCAGTGCTAGAGCTTTGGGCCTCGACAACTATGGCTACACCTTC. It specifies CSARALGLDNYGYTF.

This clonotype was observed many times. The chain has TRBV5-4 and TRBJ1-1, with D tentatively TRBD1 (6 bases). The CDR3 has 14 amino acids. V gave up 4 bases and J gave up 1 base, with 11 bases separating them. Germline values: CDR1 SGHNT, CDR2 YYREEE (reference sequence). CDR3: CASSRGFSNTEAFF. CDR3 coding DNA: TGTGCCAGCAGCAGGGGGTTTTCGAACACTGAAGCTTTCTTT.

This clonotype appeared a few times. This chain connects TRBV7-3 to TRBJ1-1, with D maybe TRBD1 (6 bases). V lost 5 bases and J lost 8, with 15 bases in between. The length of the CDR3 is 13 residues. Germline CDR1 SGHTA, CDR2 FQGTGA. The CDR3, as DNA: TGTGCCAGCAGCGCCGGGACACCCAGGGAAGCTTTCTTT. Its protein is CASSAGTPREAFF. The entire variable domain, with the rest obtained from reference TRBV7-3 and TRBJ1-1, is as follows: GAGVSQTPSNKVTEKGKYVELRCDPISGHTALYWYRQSLGQGPEFLIYFQGTGAADDSGLPNDRFFAVRPEGSVSTLKIQRTERGDSAVYLCASSAGTPREAFFGQGTRLTVV.

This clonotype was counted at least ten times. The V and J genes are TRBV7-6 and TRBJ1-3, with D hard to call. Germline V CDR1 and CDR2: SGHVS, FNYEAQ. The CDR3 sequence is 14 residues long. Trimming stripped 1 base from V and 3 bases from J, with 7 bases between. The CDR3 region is CASSLGAVGNTIYF. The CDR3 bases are TGTGCCAGCAGCTTAGGAGCCGTTGGAAACACCATATATTTT.

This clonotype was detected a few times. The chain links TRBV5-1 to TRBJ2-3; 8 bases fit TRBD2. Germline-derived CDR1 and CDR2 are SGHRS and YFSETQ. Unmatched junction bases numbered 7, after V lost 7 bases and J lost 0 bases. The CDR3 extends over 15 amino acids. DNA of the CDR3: TGCGCCAGCCGCAATAGCGGGACCAGCACAGATACGCAGTATTTT. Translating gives CASRNSGTSTDTQYF.

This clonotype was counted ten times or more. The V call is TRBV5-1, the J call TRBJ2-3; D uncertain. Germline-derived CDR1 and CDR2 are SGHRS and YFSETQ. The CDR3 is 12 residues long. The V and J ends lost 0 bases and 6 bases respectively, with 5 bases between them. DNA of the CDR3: TGCGCCAGCAGCTTGGACGGTGATACGCAGTATTTT. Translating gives CASSLDGDTQYF.

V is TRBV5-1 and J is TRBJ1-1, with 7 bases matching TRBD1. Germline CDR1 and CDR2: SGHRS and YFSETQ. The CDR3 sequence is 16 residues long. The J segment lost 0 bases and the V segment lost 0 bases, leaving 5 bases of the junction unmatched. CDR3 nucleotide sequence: TGCGCCAGCAGCTTGGAAATGGGACAGATGAACACTGAAGCTTTCTTT. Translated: CASSLEMGQMNTEAFF.

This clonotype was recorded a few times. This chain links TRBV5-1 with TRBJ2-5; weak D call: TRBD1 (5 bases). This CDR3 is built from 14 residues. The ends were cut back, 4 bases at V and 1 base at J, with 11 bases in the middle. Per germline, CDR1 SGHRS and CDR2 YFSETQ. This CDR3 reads CASSRSGIQETQYF. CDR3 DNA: TGCGCCAGCAGCCGATCAGGGATCCAAGAGACCCAGTACTTC.